The 26 T cell receptor beta chains given below trace back to one sample, sequenced in a study of blood T cell repertoires in COVID-19. Assay: immunoSEQ multiplex PCR; the TCRdb copy retains only in-frame clones and omits some. The repertoire holds about 97,000 clones, more than 75% seen once, with 15% in the top ten. Sequencing was done on a sample of peripheral blood. The origin of the receptors is a human donor in a cohort sampled during active COVID-19.

This clone is a singleton in its sample. V is TRBV30 and J is TRBJ2-3, with a possible D match to TRBD1 (6 bases). Per germline, CDR1 GTSNPN and CDR2 SVGIG (reference sequence). Trimming removed 1 base from V and 7 bases from J, with 9 bases in between. The CDR3 consists of 12 residues. In DNA, the CDR3 is TGTGCCTGGAGTGACAGGGACCATACGCAGTATTTT. This encodes CAWSDRDHTQYF.

The chain is built from TRBV5-1 and TRBJ2-3, with D possibly matching TRBD2 (6 bases). This CDR3 comprises 14 residues. The V end lost 4 bases, the J end lost 1 base, and 10 bases lay between the germline ends. From germline, CDR1 is SGHRS and CDR2 YFSETQ. Here the CDR3 reads CASSLGTRTDTQYF. In nucleotides, the CDR3 is TGCGCCAGCAGCCTCGGGACTCGCACAGATACGCAGTATTTT. The complete variable domain, with remaining parts taken from reference TRBV5-1 and TRBJ2-3, reads KAGVTQTPRYLIKTRGQQVTLSCSPISGHRSVSWYQQTPGQGLQFLFEYFSETQRNKGNFPGRFSGRQFSNSRSEMNVSTLELGDSALYLCASSLGTRTDTQYFGPGTRLTVL.

The sample holds one count of this clone. The V call is TRBV2, the J call TRBJ1-1, with a weak D call TRBD1 (5 bases). CDR3 length equals 14 residues. V lost 3 bases to trimming and J lost 2 bases, with 10 bases between them. CDR1 SNHLY and CDR2 FYNNEI come from the germline V gene. CDR3 protein: CASSDAGPNTEAFF. In nucleotides, the CDR3 is TGTGCCAGCAGTGACGCGGGACCCAACACTGAAGCTTTCTTT.

This chain connects TRBV19 to TRBJ2-1; 8 bases map to TRBD1. V dropped 6 bases and J dropped 6; count of bases not matched to a gene: 7. Germline loops: CDR1 LNHDA, CDR2 SQIVND (reference sequence). CDR3 length: 14 residues. DNA for the CDR3: TGTGCCAGTAGACGTCAGGGGGCATCCAATGAGCAGTTCTTC. This translates into CASRRQGASNEQFF.

In its sample, this clone was seen once. Other nucleotide sequences in the sample specify the same CDR3. Here the CDR3 DNA reads TGTGCCAGCTCACCGGGACTAGCGGGAGGGTCCTACGAGCAGTACTTC. Residues: CASSPGLAGGSYEQYF. The chain is built from TRBV18 and TRBJ2-7; 16 bases align to TRBD2. The CDR3 consists of 16 residues. J gave up 1 base and V 3 bases, and 0 bases lay outside the gene matches. Germline lookup yields CDR1 KGHSH and CDR2 LQKENI.

This clone has a handful of counts. Here the CDR3 DNA reads TGTGCCACCAGCAGAAGCGCGGGTGAGCAGTTCTTC. It translates to CATSRSAGEQFF. The chain joins TRBV15 to TRBJ2-1; D might be TRBD2 (5 bases). V was pared by 2 bases and J by 9 bases, with 8 bases between. Germline-derived CDR1 and CDR2 are LNHNV and YYDKDF (reference sequence). This CDR3 spans 12 amino acids.

This sequence joins TRBV5-4 and TRBJ1-5; D uncertain. The V gene lost 4 bases and the J gene lost 0 bases, with 5 bases spanning the gap. Germline CDR1 is SGHNT and CDR2 is YYREEE (reference sequence). The CDR3 contains 13 residues. CDR3 residues: CASSRGSNQPQHF. The CDR3 nucleotides are TGTGCCAGCAGCCGGGGTAGCAATCAGCCCCAGCATTTT.

The DNA for the CDR3 is TGTGCCAGCAGTACCCAGGGGGCGCGCACTGAAGCTTTCTTT. The encoded protein is CASSTQGARTEAFF. The gene calls are TRBV6-5 and TRBJ1-1, with 8 bases matching TRBD1. Trimming cost V 5 bases and J 4 bases; bases outside gene matches: 6. This CDR3 is built from 14 residues. Germline V CDR1 and CDR2: MNHEY, SVGAGI.

This clone occurred many times. J is TRBJ1-2 and V is TRBV7-9; D remains ambiguous. Germline V lookup: CDR1 SEHNR, CDR2 FQNEAQ (reference sequence). This CDR3 contains 15 residues. Trimming pared 5 bases from V and 7 bases from J, leaving 20 bases between. CDR3 amino acids: CASSRVGETYGGYTF. CDR3 nucleotides: TGTGCCAGCAGCCGTGTTGGGGAGACCTATGGTGGCTACACCTTC.

The chain has TRBV28 and TRBJ2-2; a weak D match, TRBD1 (5 bases). The CDR3 is made up of 16 amino acids. Germline V gene sequence: CDR1 MDHEN, CDR2 SYDVKM. V was pared by 8 bases and J by 3 bases, with 19 bases between. Written as DNA, the CDR3 is TGTGCCAGCCGGTCACCCGGTGGGGCGGACACCGGGGAGCTGTTTTTT. This translates into CASRSPGGADTGELFF.

This clone was seen a few times. J is TRBJ2-6 and V is TRBV4-1; the match to TRBD1 covers 7 bases. Per germline, CDR1 MGHRA and CDR2 YSYEKL. This CDR3 has 18 amino acids. V trimming: 0 bases; J trimming: 0 bases; junction bases outside the gene matches: 5. The CDR3, as DNA: TGCGCCAGCAGCCAAGATCGGGGACAGTCCTCTGGGGCCAACGTCCTGACTTTC. Translated, it gives CASSQDRGQSSGANVLTF.

The chain is built from TRBV18 and TRBJ2-1; 11 bases are shared with TRBD2. Germline V gene sequence: CDR1 KGHSH, CDR2 LQKENI. The CDR3 contains 15 residues. V was pared by 8 bases and J by 5 bases, with 8 bases of the junction left unmatched. This chain's CDR3 is CASRTSGRMNNEQFF. As DNA, the CDR3 is TGTGCCAGCCGAACTAGCGGGAGAATGAACAATGAGCAGTTCTTC. Full variable domain (outside the CDR3, taken from reference TRBV18 and TRBJ2-1): NAGVMQNPRHLVRRRGQEARLRCSPMKGHSHVYWYRQLPEEGLKFMVYLQKENIIDESGMPKERFSAEFPKEGPSILRIQQVVRGDSAAYFCASRTSGRMNNEQFFGPGTRLTVL.

The V call is TRBV12-3 or TRBV12-4, the J call TRBJ2-3; tentatively, D is TRBD1 (5 bases). Trimming left V 6 bases short and J 2 bases short, with 9 bases between. CDR3 length: 13 amino acids. The CDR3 loop is CASRPGPTDTQYF. The DNA for the CDR3 is TGTGCCAGCAGACCAGGGCCCACAGATACGCAGTATTTT.

The V and J genes are TRBV6-5 and TRBJ2-5; no clear D. Between the trimmed V and J ends, which lost 6 bases and 3 bases, there was a span of 5 bases. Per germline, CDR1 MNHEY and CDR2 SVGAGI. This CDR3 comprises 11 residues. The CDR3 is CASRSEETQYF. CDR3 coding DNA: TGTGCCAGCAGGTCAGAAGAGACCCAGTACTTC.

V usage is TRBV10-1 and J usage is TRBJ1-2, with no clear D. V was clipped by 5 bases and J by 4 bases, with 11 bases between them. Germline V gene lookup returns CDR1 WNHNN and CDR2 SYGVQD (reference sequence). The CDR3 consists of 13 residues. CDR3 protein: CASSPGGGYGYTF. The CDR3 nucleotides are TGCGCCAGCAGTCCCGGCGGAGGCTATGGCTACACCTTC.

The genes are TRBV28 and TRBJ2-7, with TRBD1 matching 9 bases. The CDR3 totals 15 residues. V was clipped by 6 bases and J by 5 bases; unmatched bases: 11. Germline V gene data show CDR1 as MDHEN and CDR2 as SYDVKM. Here the CDR3 reads CASSTTGTGFHEQYF. The CDR3 DNA reads as TGTGCCAGCAGCACAACCGGGACAGGGTTCCACGAGCAGTACTTC.

This clone was detected only a few times. This chain connects TRBV28 to TRBJ2-7; maybe TRBD1 (5 bases). Looked up from germline, CDR1 is MDHEN and CDR2 is SYDVKM. The germline V and J ends were trimmed by 2 bases and 0 bases, with 14 bases remaining between them. The CDR3 is made up of 16 amino acids. CDR3 amino acids: CASSLRAGRSSYEQYF. The CDR3 coding sequence is TGTGCCAGCAGTTTAAGGGCAGGGCGAAGCTCCTACGAGCAGTACTTC.

This chain links TRBV18 with TRBJ2-3; D gene unclear. The CDR3 runs to 15 residues. CDR1 KGHSH and CDR2 LQKENI come from the germline V gene. V lost 2 bases to trimming and J lost 0 bases, with 9 bases between them. In nucleotides, the CDR3 is TGTGCCAGCTCACCATCCCAGACTAGCACAGATACGCAGTATTTT. This encodes CASSPSQTSTDTQYF.

This rearrangement joins TRBV7-8 to TRBJ2-3; 7 bases line up with TRBD1. Germline CDR1 SGHVS, CDR2 FQNEAQ. J lost 2 bases, V lost 5 bases, and 13 bases had no gene match. CDR3 length equals 17 residues. The CDR3: CASSLTLWGQITDTQYF. CDR3 sequence (DNA): TGTGCCAGCAGCCTTACCCTGTGGGGACAGATCACAGATACGCAGTATTTT.

CDR3 sequence (DNA): TGTGCCAGCAGCCAGAGGTGGGACAGGGAAGCTTTCTTT. It translates to CASSQRWDREAFF. This chain connects TRBV14 to TRBJ1-1, with TRBD1 matching 8 bases. The CDR3 length is 13 residues. Germline CDR1 is SGHDN and CDR2 is FVKESK. Unmatched junction bases numbered 5, after V lost 3 bases and J lost 8 bases.

This clone has more than one count but fewer than ten. The chain has TRBV28 and TRBJ2-2; 7 bases are shared with TRBD1. Losses at the gene ends were 6 bases for V and 2 bases for J; bases not matched to a gene: 9. Germline assignment: CDR1 MDHEN and CDR2 SYDVKM. The CDR3 covers 16 residues. Written as DNA, the CDR3 is TGTGCCAGCAGCCCCCCGGGACAGCTCAACACCGGGGAGCTGTTTTTT. Protein: CASSPPGQLNTGELFF.

The chain links TRBV6-5 to TRBJ2-2; tentative D call: TRBD2 (5 bases). Germline V gene lookup returns CDR1 MNHEY and CDR2 SVGAGI. The length of the CDR3 is 15 residues. The V end lost 4 bases, the J end lost 4 bases, and 13 bases lay between the germline ends. DNA for the CDR3: TGTGCCAGCAGTTCCCGAGGGTCCGGCACCGGGGAGCTGTTTTTT. The encoded protein is CASSSRGSGTGELFF.

CDR3 bases: TGTGCCAGCAGCCGGGACAGGGAAAATCAGCCCCAGCATTTT. It translates to CASSRDRENQPQHF. The chain recombines TRBV6-2 or TRBV6-3 with TRBJ1-5; 9 bases are shared with TRBD1. Germline V CDR1 and CDR2: MNHEY, SVGEGT. This CDR3 spans 14 amino acids. Trimming took 6 bases from V and 4 from J; bases not matched to a gene: 4.

CDR3 in amino acids: CASGRLGGSYEQYF. In nucleotides, the CDR3 is TGTGCCAGCGGACGACTAGGAGGCTCCTACGAGCAGTACTTC. The J gene is TRBJ2-7, the V gene TRBV7-2; D is possibly TRBD2 (6 bases). The V end was cut by 8 bases, the J end by 0 bases, with 14 bases between. The germline V gene encodes CDR1 SGHTA and CDR2 FQGNSA. The CDR3 loop spans 14 amino acids.

This rearrangement joins TRBV9 to TRBJ2-2, with a weak D call TRBD1 (6 bases). Trimming shortened V by 4 bases and J by 1 base, and 11 bases separated the two germline ends. The length of the CDR3 is 15 residues. Germline lookup yields CDR1 SGDLS and CDR2 YYNGEE. CDR3 sequence (DNA): TGTGCCAGCAGCCAGACAGGATTGAACACCGGGGAGCTGTTTTTT. Translation: CASSQTGLNTGELFF.

This clone occurred a few times. The genes are TRBV19 and TRBJ1-2, with 12 nucleotides matching TRBD1. The length of the CDR3 is 13 residues. Germline CDR1 reads LNHDA; CDR2 reads SQIVND (reference sequence). The trim removed 9 bases at V and 8 bases at J, leaving 7 bases unmatched. In nucleotides, the CDR3 is TGTGCCAGCCAGACCGGGACAGGGGGCGGCTACACCTTC. Amino acid sequence: CASQTGTGGGYTF.